Listed below are T cell receptor beta chains from one sample, sequenced in a study of blood T cell repertoires in COVID-19. Libraries were prepared by immunoSEQ multiplex PCR; TCRdb keeps only in-frame clonotypes and omits some of them. The sample records 200,000 to 250,000 clones, 65% to 90% being singletons. Sequenced sample: peripheral blood. Receptors were obtained from a woman between 65 and 79 years old with COVID-19, enrolled during active disease. CDR3s include the opening cysteine and the closing phenylalanine or tryptophan. D genes are given only for firm matches. A clone size is listed for some rows: how often the clone was seen (once, few, many), or a class if it is expanded.

clone_size j_call v_call d_call cdr3_nt cdr3_aa
. TRBJ1-2 TRBV5-1 . TGCGCCAGCAGCTTTATGCCTAGCAACTATGGCTACACCTTC CASSFMPSNYGYTF
. TRBJ2-7 TRBV29-1 TRBD1 TGCAGCGCTAGGGGACAGGGAGGAATCGGCGAGCAGTACTTC CSARGQGGIGEQYF
. TRBJ2-1 TRBV5-4 . TGTGCCAGCAGCTTTAAGCCCAATGAGCAGTTCTTC CASSFKPNEQFF
. TRBJ1-1 TRBV19 . TGTGCCAGTAGTTCCCTTGGAGGGACTGAAGCTTTCTTT CASSSLGGTEAFF
. TRBJ1-4 TRBV29-1 . TGCAGCGTTGAATTGGCAGGGGCTAATGAAAAACTGTTTTTT CSVELAGANEKLFF
few TRBJ2-7 TRBV11-3 . TGTGCCAGCAGCTTCGGGAACGAGCAGTACTTC CASSFGNEQYF
. TRBJ1-1 TRBV7-3 . TGTGCCAGCAGCTTCAGGGGTGCGGCTGAAGCTTTCTTT CASSFRGAAEAFF
. TRBJ1-6 TRBV27 TRBD1 TGTGCCAGCAGTTTGGACAGGAAAAATTCACCCCTCCACTTT CASSLDRKNSPLHF
few TRBJ1-1 TRBV5-1 TRBD1 TGCGCCAGCAGACAGGGACAGGGGACATCTGAAGCTTTCTTT CASRQGQGTSEAFF
. TRBJ1-6 TRBV9 . TGTGCCAGCAGCGTAGATCGGGCACCCCTCCACTTT CASSVDRAPLHF
. TRBJ1-2 TRBV5-6 . TGTGCCAGCAGCGGGAGCGGGACGGGCTATGGCTACACCTTC CASSGSGTGYGYTF
. TRBJ2-2 TRBV7-3 TRBD2 TGTGCCAGCAGCCGACCGGGACTAGCGGGAGCTTTGAACACCGGGGAGCTGTTTTTT CASSRPGLAGALNTGELFF
. TRBJ1-1 TRBV5-1 . TGCGCCAGCAGCTTGGGCAGGGCGGTGGGCACTGAAGCTTTCTTT CASSLGRAVGTEAFF
. TRBJ2-5 TRBV7-2 TRBD2 TGTGCCAGCAGCTTAGCGTTTAGTCGAGGACTAGCGGGGGGGCCTGGGACCCAGTACTTC CASSLAFSRGLAGGPGTQYF
. TRBJ2-7 TRBV5-5 TRBD2 TGTGCCAGCAGCTTGGTCCCCAATAGCGGGAGAGGGTACGAGCAGTACTTC CASSLVPNSGRGYEQYF
. TRBJ1-1 TRBV5-6 TRBD1 TGTGCCAGCAGCTTGGCTCGGACAGGGGCTTACACTGAAGCTTTCTTT CASSLARTGAYTEAFF
. TRBJ2-1 TRBV3-1/TRBV3-2 TRBD1 TGTGCCAGCAGCCAAGATCCAAGGTGGACAGGGGCGTTCTTC CASSQDPRWTGAFF
once TRBJ2-1 TRBV5-4 . TGTGCCAGCAGCTCCGGACAGATAGCCTACAATGAGCAGTTCTTC CASSSGQIAYNEQFF
. TRBJ1-1 TRBV5-4 TRBD1 TGTGCCAGCAACGCGGCAGGGGGCTTATGGACTGAAGCTTTCTTT CASNAAGGLWTEAFF
. TRBJ2-7 TRBV9 TRBD2 TGTGCCAGCAGCGTAGGAGGGAGGGAAACAAATGACTACGAGCAGTACTTC CASSVGGRETNDYEQYF
few TRBJ1-2 TRBV3-1/TRBV3-2 . TGTGCCAGCAGCCGTACAGCTAACTATGGCTACACCTTC CASSRTANYGYTF
. TRBJ1-5 TRBV12-3/TRBV12-4 . TGTGCCAGCAGCCCCCAGGGAGGGCAGCCCCAGCATTTT CASSPQGGQPQHF
. TRBJ1-2 TRBV6-5 . TGTGCCAGCAGTTACTCCGGGCGGGCCCCTAACTATGGCTACACCTTC CASSYSGRAPNYGYTF
. TRBJ2-7 TRBV6-2/TRBV6-3 . TGTGCCAGCAGTATATCTAGTAAAGAGCAGTACTTC CASSISSKEQYF
. TRBJ2-2 TRBV9 TRBD2 TGTGCCAGCAGCGTAGGGGGACTAGCGGTTCATGGGGAGCTGTTTTTT CASSVGGLAVHGELFF
. TRBJ1-1 TRBV7-2 . TGTGCCAGCAGCTTAGGTCGGAACACTGAAGCTTTCTTT CASSLGRNTEAFF
few TRBJ2-5 TRBV7-9 TRBD2 TGTGCCAGCAGCCAAAAGGGCCAGCGGGGGGGCCGAGAGACCCAGTACTTC CASSQKGQRGGRETQYF
. TRBJ2-2 TRBV4-2 . TGTGCCAGCAGCCGAACGTCAGCGGAGAACACCGGGGAGCTGTTTTTT CASSRTSAENTGELFF
. TRBJ2-7 TRBV29-1 TRBD1 TGCAGCGTTAGAATACAGGGGGCAGCCTACGAGCAGTACTTC CSVRIQGAAYEQYF
few TRBJ2-1 TRBV12-5 TRBD2 TGTGCTAGTGGTTTGGTTGTACGGATCTTAGCGGGAGGGGACAATGAGCAGTTCTTC CASGLVVRILAGGDNEQFF
. TRBJ1-1 TRBV28 . TGTGCCAGCAGTTTGCACGGGGCGACGGGGAGGGGAGCTTTCTTT CASSLHGATGRGAFF
. TRBJ1-2 TRBV6-5 . TGTGCCAGCAGATGGAACAGGGAGACGGCCTATGGCTACACCTTC CASRWNRETAYGYTF
once TRBJ2-7 TRBV5-1 TRBD1 TGCGCCAGCAGCTCGAGTTTTTCAGGGGGAGCCTCCTACGAGCAGTACTTC CASSSSFSGGASYEQYF
. TRBJ1-6 TRBV5-1 . TGCGCCAGCAGCTTCCACTACGAGGAAGCCCTCCACTTT CASSFHYEEALHF
. TRBJ2-3 TRBV19 TRBD1 TGTGCCAGTAGTATAGCTTGGACAGGTGCAGATACGCAGTATTTT CASSIAWTGADTQYF
. TRBJ1-2 TRBV9 TRBD1 TGTGCCAGCAGCGTAGGGGGGACAGGGTCTTACTATGGCTACACCTTC CASSVGGTGSYYGYTF
once TRBJ1-1 TRBV4-3 . TGCGCCAGCAGCCAAGATCGTCCGAACACTGAAGCTTTCTTT CASSQDRPNTEAFF
. TRBJ2-1 TRBV5-4 . TGTGCCAGCAGCTTGGGACCTACCCGCGAGGGTGAGCAGTTCTTC CASSLGPTREGEQFF
. TRBJ2-6 TRBV6-2/TRBV6-3 TRBD1 TGTGCCAGCAGCGACACAGGGGCGCGTAGCGCCAACGTCCTGACTTTC CASSDTGARSANVLTF
. TRBJ1-4 TRBV29-1 . TGCAGCGTTGAAGTTCCAGGTGCTAATGAAAAACTGTTTTTT CSVEVPGANEKLFF
. TRBJ2-2 TRBV19 TRBD1 TGTGCCAGTAGTATCCCATTCCGGGACAGGGGGTGGACCGGGGAGCTGTTTTTT CASSIPFRDRGWTGELFF
. TRBJ2-3 TRBV3-1/TRBV3-2 . TGTGCCAGCAGCCAAGTCTCAGATACGCAGTATTTT CASSQVSDTQYF
. TRBJ1-1 TRBV7-2 TRBD1 TGTGCCAGCAGCTTGGGATCAGGGGGAACTGAAGCTTTCTTT CASSLGSGGTEAFF
. TRBJ1-5 TRBV6-1 TRBD1 TGTGCCAGCAGACAACGACAGGGGGCGAACCAGCCCCAGCATTTT CASRQRQGANQPQHF
. TRBJ1-2 TRBV5-1 . TGCGCCAGCAGCCCGACCGATGGACTTAACTATGGCTACACCTTC CASSPTDGLNYGYTF
. TRBJ2-3 TRBV6-2/TRBV6-3 . TGTGCCAGCAGTTATCTCGGGACTGGGACAGATACGCAGTATTTT CASSYLGTGTDTQYF
. TRBJ2-2 TRBV18 . TGTGCCATTCCTTCGCACCCCGGCGGGGACACCGGGGAGCTGTTTTTT CAIPSHPGGDTGELFF
. TRBJ2-3 TRBV5-4 TRBD2 TGTGCCAGCAGCCTCCCACTAGCGGGGGCCTCAAGGGATACGCAGTATTTT CASSLPLAGASRDTQYF
. TRBJ1-1 TRBV6-2/TRBV6-3 . TGTGCCAGCAGCCGCCCGTTGGACAGCCTTGAAGCTTTCTTT CASSRPLDSLEAFF
. TRBJ1-5 TRBV3-1/TRBV3-2 . TGTGCCAGCAGCTGGGGGGGTGATCAGCCCCAGCATTTT CASSWGGDQPQHF
. TRBJ2-7 TRBV6-5 . TGTGCCAGCCGCTCAGTGGGCGACGAGCAGTACTTC CASRSVGDEQYF
. TRBJ1-4 TRBV19 TRBD1 TGTGCCAGTAGTACCGGGACAGGGGCAACTAATGAAAAACTGTTTTTT CASSTGTGATNEKLFF
. TRBJ1-4 TRBV2 . TGTGCCAGCACGAGACAGGAAGGAGTGGGTGAAAAACTGTTTTTT CASTRQEGVGEKLFF
few TRBJ1-5 TRBV6-5 TRBD1 TGTGCCAGCAGTTACTCGGGACAGTACAATCAGCCCCAGCATTTT CASSYSGQYNQPQHF
. TRBJ2-5 TRBV5-4 TRBD2 TGTGCCAGCAGCTTGGGGCTAGCGGTAGAGACCCAGTACTTC CASSLGLAVETQYF
once TRBJ2-7 TRBV6-5 TRBD2 TGTGCCAGCAGTAGGCAGAGGGAGGGGAGCGAGCAGTACTTC CASSRQREGSEQYF
few TRBJ1-2 TRBV9 . TGTGCCAGCAGCGGACGCTTCAGGGGCCCTCTAGGCTACACCTTC CASSGRFRGPLGYTF
. TRBJ2-1 TRBV20-1 TRBD2 TGCAGTGCTAGTAGGCTAGCGGGGGGAGGGGTTGAGCAGTTCTTC CSASRLAGGGVEQFF